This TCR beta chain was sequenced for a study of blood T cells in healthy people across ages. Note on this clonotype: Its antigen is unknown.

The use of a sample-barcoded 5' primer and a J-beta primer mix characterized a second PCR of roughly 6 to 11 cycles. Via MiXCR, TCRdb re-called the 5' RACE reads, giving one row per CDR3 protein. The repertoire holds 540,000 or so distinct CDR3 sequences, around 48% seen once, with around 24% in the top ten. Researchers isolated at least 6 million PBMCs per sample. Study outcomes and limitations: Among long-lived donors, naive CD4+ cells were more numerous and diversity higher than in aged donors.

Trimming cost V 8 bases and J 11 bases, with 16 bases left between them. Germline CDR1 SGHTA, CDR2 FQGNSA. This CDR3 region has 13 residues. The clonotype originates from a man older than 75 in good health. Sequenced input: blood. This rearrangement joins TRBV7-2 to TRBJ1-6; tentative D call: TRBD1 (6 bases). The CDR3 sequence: CASGSIQGTPLHF. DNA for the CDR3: TGTGCCAGCGGCTCTATACAGGGTACACCCCTCCACTTT.